This section outlines one TCR beta chain sequence together with its context. Residents of about two dozen US areas, aged roughly 18 to 90 years, made up the participants. In assigning cohorts, the study relied on participant-reported clinical history. Within the 2 weeks before study entry, each person in the exposed group met a COVID-19 case. This specimen comes from a study of blood T cell repertoires in COVID-19. Overall study context: From T cells, B-cell-depleted T cells, or PBMCs came the material, which was cDNA or gDNA.

Germline V gene sequence: CDR1 SGHNT, CDR2 YENEEA. The CDR3 is 15 residues long. With V trimmed by 5 bases and J by 6 bases, 10 bases remained unmatched. Sequenced by immunoSEQ multiplex PCR; TCRdb stores in-frame clones only, minus some. Of approximately 220,000 clones listed, 85% to 90% are singletons. Material: PBMCs or T cells enriched from blood (not recorded which). The clonotype comes from a man under 40 who had been exposed to COVID-19. The chain uses TRBV11-3 and TRBJ1-2; TRBD1 aligns across 9 bases. This CDR3 is CASSPFDDRGNGYTF. As DNA, the CDR3 is TGTGCCAGCAGCCCGTTCGACGACAGGGGGAATGGCTACACCTTC.